Listed here are 20 T cell receptor beta chains from one sample, sequenced in a study of OX40 agonist ivuxolimab in advanced cancers. The protocol used for the library was the immunoSEQ multiplex PCR assay. TCRdb provides this immuneACCESS table in a form limited to in-frame rearrangements. Some clones are lacking; in checked studies, under half of them reflect an unresolved V gene, and why the rest are absent is not known. The sample yields roughly 80,000 clones; approximately 82% were counted once. The biggest ten clones account for about 0.71% of the sample. The starting material was CD4+ or CD8+ T cells sorted from blood, obtained in a trial of the OX40 agonist ivuxolimab. These receptors were obtained from an adult with an advanced solid tumor such as melanoma, head and neck, liver or kidney cancer.

With regard to this clone: Other DNA sequences from this sample encode an identical CDR3 as well. V is TRBV7-2 and J is TRBJ2-3, with 8 bases fitting TRBD2. V shed 6 bases and J 4 bases; nucleotides not matched to a gene: 6. Germline loops: CDR1 SGHTA, CDR2 FQGNSA. CDR3 size: 14 residues. CDR3 sequence: CASSPGTSPDTQYF. The CDR3, as DNA: TGTGCCAGCAGTCCCGGGACTAGTCCAGATACGCAGTATTTT.

The chain links TRBV7-9 to TRBJ2-5, with no clear D. V was shortened by 0 bases and J by 0 bases, with 14 bases between the two germline ends. The CDR3 sequence is 17 residues long. Germline V gene data show CDR1 as SEHNR and CDR2 as FQNEAQ (reference sequence). For the CDR3, the DNA is TGTGCCAGCAGCTTAGCTCGAGGCCAAGGGTACCAAGAGACCCAGTACTTC. This sequence encodes CASSLARGQGYQETQYF.

This clone was seen just once. This chain joins TRBV10-3 and TRBJ2-1, with a possible D match to TRBD2 (6 bases). The CDR3 has 14 amino acids. V gave up 3 bases and J gave up 7 bases, with 13 bases separating them. CDR1 ENHRY and CDR2 SYGVKD come from the germline V gene. Here the CDR3 reads CAISEGGRRNEQFF. The CDR3 nucleotides read TGTGCCATCAGTGAAGGTGGGAGGAGAAATGAGCAGTTCTTC.

The J gene is TRBJ2-5, the V gene TRBV19, with TRBD1 matching over 8 bases. There are 16 residues in the CDR3. Trimming cost V 2 bases and J 5 bases; bases outside gene matches: 10. In germline, CDR1 is LNHDA, CDR2 SQIVND (reference sequence). The CDR3 bases are TGTGCCAGTAGTATAACCCGACAGGGGACCACGGAGACCCAGTACTTC. It specifies CASSITRQGTTETQYF.

The chain is built from TRBV18 and TRBJ1-3; D not certain. Germline V gene lookup returns CDR1 KGHSH and CDR2 LQKENI. This CDR3 spans 14 amino acids. The germline V and J ends were trimmed by 1 base and 0 bases, with 4 bases remaining between them. This CDR3 reads CASSPQGSGNTIYF. The DNA of the CDR3 is TGTGCCAGCTCACCACAGGGCTCTGGAAACACCATATATTTT.

CDR3 loop: CASSSTGANTDTQYF. The CDR3 DNA sequence: TGCGCCAGCAGCTCGACAGGGGCAAACACAGATACGCAGTATTTT. The chain uses TRBV5-1 and TRBJ2-3; TRBD1 aligns across 8 bases. The CDR3 length is 15 residues. The V segment lost 3 bases and the J segment 2 bases; nucleotides outside the gene matches: 5. Germline V gives CDR1 SGHRS, CDR2 YFSETQ.

The CDR3 DNA reads as TGCAGCGCGACAGGGACCCTGAACACTGAAGCTTTCTTT. Protein: CSATGTLNTEAFF. V is TRBV29-1 and J is TRBJ1-1; 7 nucleotides align to TRBD1. The CDR3 runs to 13 residues. V shed 7 bases and J 0 bases; nucleotides not matched to a gene: 5. Germline lookup yields CDR1 SQVTM and CDR2 ANQGSEA. The variable domain in full, with the rest retrieved from reference TRBV29-1 and TRBJ1-1, is SAVISQKPSRDICQRGTSLTIQCQVDSQVTMMFWYRQQPGQSLTLIATANQGSEATYESGFVIDKFPISRPNLTFSTLTVSNMSPEDSSIYLCSATGTLNTEAFFGQGTRLTVV.

J is TRBJ2-5 and V is TRBV4-2, with 7 bases lining up with TRBD2. This CDR3 contains 16 residues. J was trimmed by 0 bases and V by 0 bases; bases with no gene match: 4. Germline V gene data show CDR1 as LGHNA and CDR2 as YNFKEQ. CDR3 in amino acids: CASSQEAGRNQETQYF. In nucleotides, the CDR3 is TGTGCCAGCAGCCAAGAAGCGGGACGGAACCAAGAGACCCAGTACTTC.

The rearrangement uses TRBV25-1 and TRBJ1-2; possible D gene TRBD1, 5 bases. The V end lost 7 bases, the J end lost 8 bases, and 23 bases lay between the germline ends. The V gene's germline CDR1 is MGHDK and CDR2 SYGVNS. This CDR3 is built from 15 residues. CDR3 amino acids: CASTPAGGDRRGYTF. For the CDR3, the DNA is TGTGCCAGCACCCCCGCTGGGGGGGATCGGAGGGGCTACACCTTC.

The chain combines TRBV27 with TRBJ2-1, with 10 nucleotides matching TRBD2. The germline V gene encodes CDR1 MNHEY and CDR2 SMNVEV (reference sequence). CDR3 length: 16 amino acids. The V gene end was trimmed by 9 bases and the J gene end by 1 base; junction bases not matched to a gene: 9. In DNA form, the CDR3 reads TGTGCCAGTTTAAGGGCTAGCGGGAGTTCCTACAATGAGCAGTTCTTC. Its translation is CASLRASGSSYNEQFF.

In DNA form, the CDR3 reads TGTGCCAGCAGCCCATTAGACCAGAACACCGGGGAGCTGTTTTTT. Protein sequence: CASSPLDQNTGELFF. The chain combines TRBV9 with TRBJ2-2; D uncertain. Trimming took off 4 bases at V and 1 base at J, with 11 bases between the two ends. The CDR3 totals 15 residues. Germline lookup yields CDR1 SGDLS and CDR2 YYNGEE.

The V gene is TRBV7-3, the J gene TRBJ2-2; D may be TRBD1 (5 bases). CDR1 and CDR2 (germline): SGHTA, FQGTGA. The V gene lost 1 base and the J gene lost 8 bases, with 11 bases spanning the gap. The CDR3 runs 14 residues. The CDR3 sequence: CASSLMTSGGELFF. The CDR3 region has the DNA TGTGCCAGCAGCTTAATGACTTCAGGGGGGGAGCTGTTTTTT.

This chain links TRBV19 with TRBJ2-3; D is ambiguous. Trimming left V 2 bases short and J 5 bases short, with 14 bases between. There are 15 residues in the CDR3. Germline V gene sequence: CDR1 LNHDA, CDR2 SQIVND (reference sequence). Written as DNA, the CDR3 is TGTGCCAGTAGTATAAGGCAAACTAAGGGAGATACGCAGTATTTT. It codes for CASSIRQTKGDTQYF.

The J gene is TRBJ1-1, the V gene TRBV5-5; D is ambiguous. CDR3 size: 15 residues. Trimming left V 3 bases short and J 5 bases short, with 17 bases between. Germline lookup yields CDR1 SGHKS and CDR2 YYEKEE (reference sequence). CDR3 DNA: TGTGCCAGCAGCTCAGGAAATGGATTAGGGACTGAAGCTTTCTTT. It encodes CASSSGNGLGTEAFF. Drawing the rest from reference TRBV5-5 and TRBJ1-1, the complete variable domain is DAGVTQSPTHLIKTRGQQVTLRCSPISGHKSVSWYQQVLGQGPQFIFQYYEKEERGRGNFPDRFSARQFPNYSSELNVNALLLGDSALYLCASSSGNGLGTEAFFGQGTRLTVV.

The chain links TRBV7-2 to TRBJ1-3, with D possibly TRBD1 on 6 matching bases. Germline CDR1 reads SGHTA; CDR2 reads FQGNSA. Between the trimmed V and J ends, which lost 1 base and 0 bases, there was a span of 10 bases. The CDR3 is 16 amino acids. The CDR3 DNA follows: TGTGCCAGCAGCTTAGAGGGGGGGTCCTCTGGAAACACCATATATTTT. Its protein product is CASSLEGGSSGNTIYF.

The chain recombines TRBV2 with TRBJ1-4; tentative D call: TRBD1 (6 bases). Trimming stripped 5 bases from V and 6 bases from J, with 16 bases between. CDR1 and CDR2 from the germline V gene are SNHLY and FYNNEI. The length of the CDR3 is 15 residues. Here the CDR3 DNA reads TGTGCCAGCAGTCGCGAGGGGGGGAATTATGAAAAACTGTTTTTT. It encodes CASSREGGNYEKLFF.

The V gene is TRBV7-3, the J gene TRBJ1-2, with D perhaps matching TRBD1 (5 bases). The germline V and J ends were trimmed by 3 bases and 7 bases, with 12 bases remaining between them. The CDR3 length is 13 residues. The germline gives CDR1 SGHTA, CDR2 FQGTGA. The CDR3 DNA reads TGTGCCAGCAGCTTGGGTTACGGGGGTGGCTACACCTTC. Encoded protein: CASSLGYGGGYTF.

V and J are TRBV6-1 and TRBJ2-1, with D unresolved. Germline V lookup: CDR1 MNHNS, CDR2 SASEGT. The CDR3 totals 13 residues. Trimming shortened V by 3 bases and J by 10 bases, and 13 bases separated the two germline ends. This CDR3 reads CASSDSRIWEQFF. The CDR3 nucleotides read TGTGCCAGCAGTGATTCGAGAATATGGGAGCAGTTCTTC.

CDR3 DNA sequence: TGTGCCAGCCAGGGGGGTTCACTTCGAGACACCATATATTTT. It is translated as CASQGGSLRDTIYF. The chain has TRBV28 and TRBJ1-3; TRBD1 aligns across 7 bases. Germline lookup yields CDR1 MDHEN and CDR2 SYDVKM. The CDR3 length is 14 residues. J gave up 8 bases and V 8 bases, and 12 bases lay outside the gene matches.

The chain links TRBV10-3 to TRBJ1-2; D is ambiguous. With 3 bases removed from V and 2 bases from J, the gap between germline ends came to 16 bases. The CDR3 extends over 16 amino acids. The germline V gene encodes CDR1 ENHRY and CDR2 SYGVKD. CDR3 DNA: TGTGCCATCAGTGACTCCAATACGGACGGAAACTATGGCTACACCTTC. It yields the protein CAISDSNTDGNYGYTF.